Shown below are 20 T cell receptor beta chains from a single sample sequenced in a study of lymphopenia after photon versus proton radiotherapy. The protocol was immunoSEQ multiplex PCR, while the TCRdb copy is restricted to in-frame clones and leaves out a portion. In the table there are about 12,000 clones, around 89% of which are singletons. This specimen was peripheral blood, taken from a patient treated with proton-based radiotherapy. These receptors were collected from a man between 60 and 75 years old with pancreatic cancer.

The chain links TRBV5-1 to TRBJ2-3, with 8 bases fitting TRBD2. Germline CDR1 reads SGHRS; CDR2 reads YFSETQ. Trimming cost V 4 bases and J 5 bases; bases outside gene matches: 6. The CDR3 totals 14 residues. The CDR3 sequence: CASSPGLAGDTQYF. The CDR3 region has the DNA TGCGCCAGCAGCCCGGGGCTAGCGGGAGATACGCAGTATTTT.

The V gene is TRBV5-4, the J gene TRBJ2-7; TRBD1 matches 10 bases. Germline assignment: CDR1 SGHNT and CDR2 YYREEE (reference sequence). V lost 5 bases, J lost 3 bases, and 5 bases stayed unmatched. The CDR3 runs to 14 residues. The CDR3 is CASRLGTGDYEQYF. As DNA, the CDR3 is TGTGCCAGCAGACTCGGGACAGGGGACTACGAGCAGTACTTC.

V and J are TRBV7-9 and TRBJ1-2; D gene unclear. CDR1 is SEHNR, CDR2 FQNEAQ, per germline (reference sequence). The CDR3 has 14 amino acids. Trimming removed 1 base at V and 4 bases at J, with 10 bases between. CDR3 sequence reads: CASSLGSVSYGYTF. CDR3 DNA sequence: TGTGCCAGCAGCTTAGGGTCAGTCTCCTATGGCTACACCTTC.

This clone showed up just once. V gene TRBV18 combines with J gene TRBJ2-4; D gene unclear. CDR3 length: 14 residues. Germline lookup yields CDR1 KGHSH and CDR2 LQKENI. V lost 3 bases, J lost 7 bases, and 13 bases lay in between. As DNA, the CDR3 is TGTGCCAGCTCACCCCTGAGCCCAGGTAACATTCAGTACTTC. This gives the protein CASSPLSPGNIQYF.

This sequence joins TRBV19 and TRBJ2-1, with D maybe TRBD1 (6 bases). CDR1 is LNHDA and CDR2 is SQIVND in the germline V gene (reference sequence). Trimming removed 1 base from V and 9 bases from J, with 16 bases in between. This CDR3 region has 15 residues. CDR3 in amino acids: CASSIVLQGWGEQFF. As DNA, the CDR3 is TGTGCCAGTAGTATAGTCCTACAGGGTTGGGGTGAGCAGTTCTTC.

The chain combines TRBV9 with TRBJ2-7; 11 bases agree with TRBD2. The germline V gene has CDR1 SGDLS and CDR2 YYNGEE. The CDR3 runs 14 residues. With V trimmed by 6 bases and J by 4 bases, 6 bases remained unmatched. CDR3 sequence reads: CASKLAGVRYEQYF. In DNA, the CDR3 is TGTGCCAGCAAACTAGCGGGAGTAAGGTACGAGCAGTACTTC.

This chain connects TRBV14 to TRBJ1-2, with unresolved D. This CDR3 region has 18 residues. CDR1 is SGHDN and CDR2 is FVKESK in the germline V gene. Trimming pared 1 base from V and 4 bases from J, leaving 22 bases between. The CDR3 DNA reads TGTGCCAGCAGCCAAGGGGCCATCAGGAGCATCCTGCGCTATGGCTACACCTTC. Its protein product is CASSQGAIRSILRYGYTF.

V and J are TRBV10-3 and TRBJ2-7; 10 bases fit TRBD2. Germline lookup yields CDR1 ENHRY and CDR2 SYGVKD. The CDR3 is made up of 15 amino acids. V gave up 2 bases and J gave up 4 bases; unmatched junction bases: 5. CDR3 sequence: CAISELEGLAYEQYF. The CDR3, as DNA: TGTGCCATCAGTGAGCTAGAGGGACTAGCGTACGAGCAGTACTTC.

This clone has a single count. The rearrangement uses TRBV5-5 and TRBJ1-1; maybe TRBD1 (6 bases). V lost 4 bases, J lost 1 base, and 8 bases lay in between. This CDR3 comprises 13 residues. CDR1 and CDR2 from the germline V gene are SGHKS and YYEKEE (reference sequence). Written as DNA, the CDR3 is TGTGCCAGCAGCCGGACAGAGAACACTGAAGCTTTCTTT. Translated: CASSRTENTEAFF.

The chain has TRBV6-5 and TRBJ2-3; D not resolved. This CDR3 has 14 amino acids. Germline lookup yields CDR1 MNHEY and CDR2 SVGAGI. Trimming left V 2 bases short and J 2 bases short, with 8 bases between. The CDR3 sequence: CASSYRSHTDTQYF. DNA of the CDR3: TGTGCCAGCAGTTACCGGTCCCACACAGATACGCAGTATTTT.

The V call is TRBV2, the J call TRBJ2-1, with TRBD2 matching over 10 bases. The trim removed 2 bases at V and 9 bases at J, leaving 4 bases unmatched. The CDR3 contains 14 residues. CDR1 is SNHLY, CDR2 FYNNEI, per germline. The CDR3 region has the DNA TGTGCCAGCAGTGAACCCCTAGCGGGAGTTGAGCAGTTCTTC. Residues: CASSEPLAGVEQFF.

In this sample, this clone turned up a few times. J is TRBJ2-7 and V is TRBV18; unclear D gene. The V end was cut by 4 bases, the J end by 5 bases, with 12 bases between. The CDR3 is 13 amino acids. The germline CDR1 and CDR2 sequences are KGHSH and LQKENI. This CDR3 is CASSLNYRDEQYF. The CDR3, as DNA: TGTGCCAGCTCACTCAATTACAGAGACGAGCAGTACTTC.

The chain uses TRBV5-1 and TRBJ2-7; TRBD2 agrees at 7 bases. CDR3 length: 13 residues. Germline V gene lookup returns CDR1 SGHRS and CDR2 YFSETQ. J gave up 5 bases and V 0 bases, and 2 bases lay outside the gene matches. The CDR3 reads CASSLARGDEQYF. For the CDR3, the DNA is TGCGCCAGCAGCTTGGCCCGGGGGGACGAGCAGTACTTC.

This rearrangement joins TRBV7-2 to TRBJ1-1, with D possibly TRBD1 on 5 matching bases. V was pared by 3 bases and J by 8 bases, with 10 bases between. This CDR3 is built from 12 residues. Looked up from germline, CDR1 is SGHTA and CDR2 is FQGNSA. CDR3 in amino acids: CASSFGTREAFF. CDR3 DNA sequence: TGTGCCAGCAGCTTCGGGACCAGGGAAGCTTTCTTT.

The V call is TRBV6-5, the J call TRBJ2-7, with 7 bases aligning to TRBD2. V gave up 6 bases and J gave up 6 bases; unmatched junction bases: 11. Germline CDR1 reads MNHEY; CDR2 reads SVGAGI. The CDR3 totals 14 residues. CDR3 sequence reads: CASRYRGGSGEQYF. For the CDR3, the DNA is TGTGCCAGCAGATACCGGGGAGGGTCGGGCGAGCAGTACTTC.

The chain couples TRBV27 to TRBJ2-7; D might be TRBD1 (5 bases). Per the germline V gene, CDR1 is MNHEY and CDR2 is SMNVEV (reference sequence). V was cut by 2 bases and J by 0 bases, with 11 bases left in between. The CDR3 loop spans 15 amino acids. CDR3 protein: CASSLVGPSSYEQYF. CDR3 bases: TGTGCCAGCAGTTTAGTGGGGCCGAGCTCCTACGAGCAGTACTTC.

The CDR3 DNA sequence: TGTGCCAGCAGCTTAGTTGCCGGGAGGGGAGGGGAGCTGTTTTTT. It is translated as CASSLVAGRGGELFF. The V and J genes are TRBV11-2 and TRBJ2-2, with TRBD2 matching over 8 bases. This CDR3 contains 15 residues. V shed 1 base, J shed 8 bases, and the junction held 6 bases outside the gene matches. Germline CDR1 and CDR2: SGHAT and FQNNGV.

V gene TRBV27 combines with J gene TRBJ2-3; D gene ambiguous. This CDR3 is 13 amino acids long. V was trimmed by 5 bases and J by 4 bases, leaving 10 bases between them. CDR1 and CDR2 (germline): MNHEY, SMNVEV (reference sequence). This CDR3 is CASSGRTADTQYF. CDR3 DNA: TGTGCCAGCAGTGGTCGTACGGCAGATACGCAGTATTTT.

The V gene is TRBV19, the J gene TRBJ1-5; TRBD1 matches at 10 bases. The V gene's germline CDR1 is LNHDA and CDR2 SQIVND (reference sequence). V lost 6 bases and J lost 6; bases outside the gene matches: 11. The CDR3 contains 16 residues. The CDR3 DNA reads TGTGCCAGTAGGCCAATAGACAGGGGGCTAGGTCAGCCCCAGCATTTT. This gives the protein CASRPIDRGLGQPQHF. The full variable domain, with the rest looked up from reference TRBV19 and TRBJ1-5, is DGGITQSPKYLFRKEGQNVTLSCEQNLNHDAMYWYRQDPGQGLRLIYYSQIVNDFQKGDIAEGYSVSREKKESFPLTVTSAQKNPTAFYLCASRPIDRGLGQPQHFGDGTRLSIL.

This chain joins TRBV7-3 and TRBJ1-1; 7 bases are shared with TRBD1. The V and J ends lost 5 bases and 1 base, in that order; junction bases with no gene match: 10. CDR1 and CDR2 from the germline V gene are SGHTA and FQGTGA. CDR3 length equals 16 residues. CDR3 protein: CASSPQPGQRNTEAFF. CDR3 bases: TGTGCCAGCAGCCCCCAACCGGGACAGCGGAACACTGAAGCTTTCTTT.